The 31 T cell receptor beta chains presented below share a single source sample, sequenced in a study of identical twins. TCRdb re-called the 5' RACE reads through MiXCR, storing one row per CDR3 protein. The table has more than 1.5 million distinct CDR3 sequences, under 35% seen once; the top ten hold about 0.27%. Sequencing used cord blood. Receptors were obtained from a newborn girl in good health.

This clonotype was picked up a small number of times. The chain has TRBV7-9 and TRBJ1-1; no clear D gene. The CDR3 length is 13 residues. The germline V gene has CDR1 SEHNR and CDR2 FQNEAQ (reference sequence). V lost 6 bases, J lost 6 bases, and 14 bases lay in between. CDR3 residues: CASRIDGGAEAFF. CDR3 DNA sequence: TGTGCCAGCAGGATTGACGGTGGAGCTGAAGCTTTCTTT.

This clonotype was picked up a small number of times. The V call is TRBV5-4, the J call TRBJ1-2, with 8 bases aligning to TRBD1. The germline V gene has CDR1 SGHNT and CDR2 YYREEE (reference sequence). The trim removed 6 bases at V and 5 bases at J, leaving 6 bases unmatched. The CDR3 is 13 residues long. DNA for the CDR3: TGTGCCAGCACCACAGGGGGGACATATGGCTACACCTTC. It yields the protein CASTTGGTYGYTF.

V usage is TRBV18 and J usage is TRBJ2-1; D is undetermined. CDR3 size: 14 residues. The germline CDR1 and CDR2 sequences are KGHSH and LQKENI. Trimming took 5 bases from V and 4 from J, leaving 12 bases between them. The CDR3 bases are TGTGCCAGCTCATACTCCGACTTTTACAATGAGCAGTTCTTC. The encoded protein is CASSYSDFYNEQFF.

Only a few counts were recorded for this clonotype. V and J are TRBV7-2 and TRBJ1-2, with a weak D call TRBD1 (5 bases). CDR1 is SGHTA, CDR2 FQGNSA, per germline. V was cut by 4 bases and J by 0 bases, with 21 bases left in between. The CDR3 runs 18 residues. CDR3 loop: CASSYNYGAAGPNYGYTF. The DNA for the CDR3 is TGTGCCAGCAGCTACAATTATGGGGCAGCGGGGCCTAACTATGGCTACACCTTC.

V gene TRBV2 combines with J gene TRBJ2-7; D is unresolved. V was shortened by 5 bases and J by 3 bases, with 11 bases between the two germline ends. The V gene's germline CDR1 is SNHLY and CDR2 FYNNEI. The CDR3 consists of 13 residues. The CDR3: CASSLQANYEQYF. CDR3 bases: TGTGCCAGCAGTTTGCAGGCCAACTACGAGCAGTACTTC.

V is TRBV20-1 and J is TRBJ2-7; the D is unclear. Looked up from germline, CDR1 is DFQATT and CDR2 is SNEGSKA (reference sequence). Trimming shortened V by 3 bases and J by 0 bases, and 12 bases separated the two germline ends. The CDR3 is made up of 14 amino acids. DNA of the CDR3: TGCAGTGCTAGTCTGCATGGGGTCTCCTACGAGCAGTACTTC. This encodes CSASLHGVSYEQYF.

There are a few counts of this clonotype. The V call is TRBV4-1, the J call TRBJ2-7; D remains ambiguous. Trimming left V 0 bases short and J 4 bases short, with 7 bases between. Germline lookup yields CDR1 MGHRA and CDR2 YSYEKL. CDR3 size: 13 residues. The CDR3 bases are TGCGCCAGCAGCCAAGATAGGCAATACGAGCAGTACTTC. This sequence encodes CASSQDRQYEQYF.

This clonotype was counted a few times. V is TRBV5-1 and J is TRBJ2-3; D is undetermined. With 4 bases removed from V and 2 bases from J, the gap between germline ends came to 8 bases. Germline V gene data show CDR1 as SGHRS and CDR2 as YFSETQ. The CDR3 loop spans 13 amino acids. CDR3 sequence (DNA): TGCGCCAGCAGCGCGTTCTTCACAGATACGCAGTATTTT. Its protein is CASSAFFTDTQYF.

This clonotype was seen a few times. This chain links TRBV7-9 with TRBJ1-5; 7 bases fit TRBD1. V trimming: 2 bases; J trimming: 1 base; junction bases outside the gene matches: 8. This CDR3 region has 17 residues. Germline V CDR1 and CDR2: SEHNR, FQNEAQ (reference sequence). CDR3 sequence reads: CASSLNRGRRSNQPQHF. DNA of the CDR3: TGTGCCAGCAGCTTAAATAGGGGGCGCCGGAGCAATCAGCCCCAGCATTTT.

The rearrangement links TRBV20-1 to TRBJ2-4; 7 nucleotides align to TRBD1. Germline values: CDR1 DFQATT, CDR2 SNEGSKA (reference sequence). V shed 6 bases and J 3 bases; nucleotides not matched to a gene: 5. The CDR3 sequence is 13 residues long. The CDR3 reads CSASGTVKNIQYF. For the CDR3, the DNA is TGCAGTGCCTCCGGGACAGTCAAAAACATTCAGTACTTC.

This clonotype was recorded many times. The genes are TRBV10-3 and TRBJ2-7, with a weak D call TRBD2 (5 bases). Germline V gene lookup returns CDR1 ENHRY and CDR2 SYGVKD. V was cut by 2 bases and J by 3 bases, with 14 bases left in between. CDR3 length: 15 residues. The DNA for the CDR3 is TGTGCCATCAGTGAGGGTAAAGCGGTGAGCTACGAGCAGTACTTC. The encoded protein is CAISEGKAVSYEQYF.

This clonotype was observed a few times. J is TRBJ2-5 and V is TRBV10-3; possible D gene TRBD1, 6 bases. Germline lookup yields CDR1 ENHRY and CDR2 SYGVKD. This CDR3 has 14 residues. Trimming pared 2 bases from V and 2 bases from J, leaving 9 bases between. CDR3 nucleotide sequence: TGTGCCATCAGTGAGACTAGGGGGCAAGAGACCCAGTACTTC. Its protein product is CAISETRGQETQYF.

The chain's CDR3 is CASSLMDSSYNSPLHF. The CDR3 bases are TGTGCCAGCAGTTTGATGGACAGCTCCTATAATTCACCCCTCCACTTT. The V gene is TRBV28, the J gene TRBJ1-6; D perhaps matches TRBD1 (6 bases). CDR3 length: 16 residues. Trimming left V 3 bases short and J 0 bases short, with 9 bases between. CDR1 and CDR2 from the germline V gene are MDHEN and SYDVKM.

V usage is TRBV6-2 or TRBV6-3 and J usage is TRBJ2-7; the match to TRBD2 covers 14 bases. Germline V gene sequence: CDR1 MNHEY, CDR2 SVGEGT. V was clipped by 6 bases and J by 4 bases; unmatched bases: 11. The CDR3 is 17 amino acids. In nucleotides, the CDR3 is TGTGCCAGCAGCCAACGACCGGGACTAGCGGGAGTTTACGAGCAGTACTTC. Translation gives CASSQRPGLAGVYEQYF.

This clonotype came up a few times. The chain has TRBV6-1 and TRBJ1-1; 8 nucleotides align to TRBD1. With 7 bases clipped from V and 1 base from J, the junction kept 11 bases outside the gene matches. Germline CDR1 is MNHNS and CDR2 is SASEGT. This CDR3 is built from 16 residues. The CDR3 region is CASILIRDRQNTEAFF. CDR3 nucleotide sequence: TGTGCCAGCATCCTCATCCGGGACAGGCAGAACACTGAAGCTTTCTTT.

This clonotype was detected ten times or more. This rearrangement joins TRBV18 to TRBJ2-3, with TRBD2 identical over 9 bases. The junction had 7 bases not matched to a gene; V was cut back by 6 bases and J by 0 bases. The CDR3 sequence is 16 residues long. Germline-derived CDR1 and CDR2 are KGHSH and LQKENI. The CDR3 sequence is CASSRTSAGSTDTQYF. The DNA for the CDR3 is TGTGCCAGCTCCCGGACTAGCGCCGGTAGCACAGATACGCAGTATTTT.

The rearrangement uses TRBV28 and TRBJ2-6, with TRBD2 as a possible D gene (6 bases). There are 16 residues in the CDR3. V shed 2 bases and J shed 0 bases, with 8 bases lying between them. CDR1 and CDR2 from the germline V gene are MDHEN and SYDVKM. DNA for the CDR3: TGTGCCAGCAGTTTAGGAGGGTACTCTGGGGCCAACGTCCTGACTTTC. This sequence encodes CASSLGGYSGANVLTF.

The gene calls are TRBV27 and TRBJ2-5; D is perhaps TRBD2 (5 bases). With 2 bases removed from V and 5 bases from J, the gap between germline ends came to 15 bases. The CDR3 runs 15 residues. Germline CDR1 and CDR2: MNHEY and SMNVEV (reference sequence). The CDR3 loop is CASSLIGSRKETQYF. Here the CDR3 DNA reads TGTGCCAGCAGTTTAATAGGGAGTAGGAAGGAGACCCAGTACTTC.

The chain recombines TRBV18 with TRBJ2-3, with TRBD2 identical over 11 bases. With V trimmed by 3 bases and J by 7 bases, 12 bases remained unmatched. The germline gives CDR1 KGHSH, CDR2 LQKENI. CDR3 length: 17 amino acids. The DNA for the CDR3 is TGTGCCAGCTCACCGCGCTCAGTGGCTAGCGGGAGGTATACGCAGTATTTT. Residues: CASSPRSVASGRYTQYF.

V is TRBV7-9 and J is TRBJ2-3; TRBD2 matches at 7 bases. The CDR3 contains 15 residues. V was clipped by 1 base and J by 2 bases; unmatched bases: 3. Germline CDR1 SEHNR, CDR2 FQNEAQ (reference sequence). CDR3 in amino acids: CASSLGGRDTDTQYF. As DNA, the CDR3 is TGTGCCAGCAGCTTAGGCGGGAGAGACACAGATACGCAGTATTTT. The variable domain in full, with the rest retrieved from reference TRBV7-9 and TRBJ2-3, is DTGVSQNPRHKITKRGQNVTFRCDPISEHNRLYWYRQTLGQGPEFLTYFQNEAQLEKSRLLSDRFSAERPKGSFSTLEIQRTEQGDSAMYLCASSLGGRDTDTQYFGPGTRLTVL.

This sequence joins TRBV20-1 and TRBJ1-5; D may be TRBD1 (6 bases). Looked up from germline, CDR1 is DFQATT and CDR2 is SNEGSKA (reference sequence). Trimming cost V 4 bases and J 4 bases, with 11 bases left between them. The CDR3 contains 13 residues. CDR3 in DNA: TGCAGTGCTAAACCGCAGGGGAATCAGCCCCAGCATTTT. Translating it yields CSAKPQGNQPQHF.

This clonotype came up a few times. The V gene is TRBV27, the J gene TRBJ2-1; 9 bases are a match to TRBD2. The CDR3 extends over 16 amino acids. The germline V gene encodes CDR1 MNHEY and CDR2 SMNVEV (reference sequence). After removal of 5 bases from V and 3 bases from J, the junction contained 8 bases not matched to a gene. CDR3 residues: CASSGGIAGVYNEQFF. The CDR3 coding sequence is TGTGCCAGCAGTGGGGGCATAGCGGGGGTCTACAATGAGCAGTTCTTC.

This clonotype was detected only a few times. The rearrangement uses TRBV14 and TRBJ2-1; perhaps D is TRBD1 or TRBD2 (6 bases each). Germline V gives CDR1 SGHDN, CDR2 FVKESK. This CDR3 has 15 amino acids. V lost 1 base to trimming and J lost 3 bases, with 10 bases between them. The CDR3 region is CASSQGGAVYNEQFF. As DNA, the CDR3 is TGTGCCAGCAGCCAAGGGGGGGCCGTCTACAATGAGCAGTTCTTC.

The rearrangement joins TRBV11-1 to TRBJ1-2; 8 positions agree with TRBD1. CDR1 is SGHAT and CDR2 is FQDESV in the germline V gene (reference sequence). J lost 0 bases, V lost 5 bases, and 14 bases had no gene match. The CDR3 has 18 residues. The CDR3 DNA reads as TGTGCCAGCAGCCTCACGTGGACAGGGCCGTTAGCTAACTATGGCTACACCTTC. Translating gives CASSLTWTGPLANYGYTF.

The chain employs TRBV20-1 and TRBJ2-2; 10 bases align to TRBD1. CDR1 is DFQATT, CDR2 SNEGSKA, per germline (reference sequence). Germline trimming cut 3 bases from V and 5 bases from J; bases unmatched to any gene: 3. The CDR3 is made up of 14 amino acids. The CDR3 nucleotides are TGCAGTGCTAGGTGGACAGGGGGTACCGGGGAGCTGTTTTTT. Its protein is CSARWTGGTGELFF.

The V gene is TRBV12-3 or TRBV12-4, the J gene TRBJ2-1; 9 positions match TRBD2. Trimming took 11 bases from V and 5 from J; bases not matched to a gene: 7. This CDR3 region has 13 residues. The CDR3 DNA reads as TGTGCCTCTGGCGGGAGGGCCGACAATGAGCAGTTCTTC. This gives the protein CASGGRADNEQFF.

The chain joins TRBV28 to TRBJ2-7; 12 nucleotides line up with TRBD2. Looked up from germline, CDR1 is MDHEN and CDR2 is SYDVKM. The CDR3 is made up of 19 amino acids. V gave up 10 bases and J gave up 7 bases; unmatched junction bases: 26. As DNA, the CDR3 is TGTGCCACCATTTCGATGAAGGGGACTAGCGGGTCGCCCTTGGGTGAGCAGTACTTC. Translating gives CATISMKGTSGSPLGEQYF.

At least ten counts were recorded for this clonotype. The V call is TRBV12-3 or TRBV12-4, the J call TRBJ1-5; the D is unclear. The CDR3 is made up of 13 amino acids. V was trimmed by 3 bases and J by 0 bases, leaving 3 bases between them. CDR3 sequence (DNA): TGTGCCAGCAGTTTTTATAGCAATCAGCCCCAGCATTTT. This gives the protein CASSFYSNQPQHF.

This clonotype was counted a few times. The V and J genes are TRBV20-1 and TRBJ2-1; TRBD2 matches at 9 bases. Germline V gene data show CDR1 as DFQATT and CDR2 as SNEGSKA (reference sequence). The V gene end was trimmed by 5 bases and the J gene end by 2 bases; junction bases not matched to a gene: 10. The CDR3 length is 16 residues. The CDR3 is CSAPDRAGGTYNEQFF. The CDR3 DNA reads TGCAGTGCTCCCGACCGGGCGGGGGGGACCTACAATGAGCAGTTCTTC.

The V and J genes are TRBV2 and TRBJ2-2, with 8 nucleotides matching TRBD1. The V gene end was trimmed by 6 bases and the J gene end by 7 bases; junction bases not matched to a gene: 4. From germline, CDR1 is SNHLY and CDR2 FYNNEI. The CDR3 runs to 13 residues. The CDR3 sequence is CASRGQGDGELFF. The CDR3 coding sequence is TGTGCCAGCAGAGGACAGGGCGACGGGGAGCTGTTTTTT.

This chain's CDR3 is CASSLGVVAKNIQYF. The CDR3 bases are TGTGCCAGTTCCCTTGGGGTCGTAGCCAAAAACATTCAGTACTTC. The rearrangement links TRBV12-3 or TRBV12-4 to TRBJ2-4; D unresolved. The CDR3 consists of 15 residues. V shed 9 bases and J shed 0 bases, with 15 bases lying between them.